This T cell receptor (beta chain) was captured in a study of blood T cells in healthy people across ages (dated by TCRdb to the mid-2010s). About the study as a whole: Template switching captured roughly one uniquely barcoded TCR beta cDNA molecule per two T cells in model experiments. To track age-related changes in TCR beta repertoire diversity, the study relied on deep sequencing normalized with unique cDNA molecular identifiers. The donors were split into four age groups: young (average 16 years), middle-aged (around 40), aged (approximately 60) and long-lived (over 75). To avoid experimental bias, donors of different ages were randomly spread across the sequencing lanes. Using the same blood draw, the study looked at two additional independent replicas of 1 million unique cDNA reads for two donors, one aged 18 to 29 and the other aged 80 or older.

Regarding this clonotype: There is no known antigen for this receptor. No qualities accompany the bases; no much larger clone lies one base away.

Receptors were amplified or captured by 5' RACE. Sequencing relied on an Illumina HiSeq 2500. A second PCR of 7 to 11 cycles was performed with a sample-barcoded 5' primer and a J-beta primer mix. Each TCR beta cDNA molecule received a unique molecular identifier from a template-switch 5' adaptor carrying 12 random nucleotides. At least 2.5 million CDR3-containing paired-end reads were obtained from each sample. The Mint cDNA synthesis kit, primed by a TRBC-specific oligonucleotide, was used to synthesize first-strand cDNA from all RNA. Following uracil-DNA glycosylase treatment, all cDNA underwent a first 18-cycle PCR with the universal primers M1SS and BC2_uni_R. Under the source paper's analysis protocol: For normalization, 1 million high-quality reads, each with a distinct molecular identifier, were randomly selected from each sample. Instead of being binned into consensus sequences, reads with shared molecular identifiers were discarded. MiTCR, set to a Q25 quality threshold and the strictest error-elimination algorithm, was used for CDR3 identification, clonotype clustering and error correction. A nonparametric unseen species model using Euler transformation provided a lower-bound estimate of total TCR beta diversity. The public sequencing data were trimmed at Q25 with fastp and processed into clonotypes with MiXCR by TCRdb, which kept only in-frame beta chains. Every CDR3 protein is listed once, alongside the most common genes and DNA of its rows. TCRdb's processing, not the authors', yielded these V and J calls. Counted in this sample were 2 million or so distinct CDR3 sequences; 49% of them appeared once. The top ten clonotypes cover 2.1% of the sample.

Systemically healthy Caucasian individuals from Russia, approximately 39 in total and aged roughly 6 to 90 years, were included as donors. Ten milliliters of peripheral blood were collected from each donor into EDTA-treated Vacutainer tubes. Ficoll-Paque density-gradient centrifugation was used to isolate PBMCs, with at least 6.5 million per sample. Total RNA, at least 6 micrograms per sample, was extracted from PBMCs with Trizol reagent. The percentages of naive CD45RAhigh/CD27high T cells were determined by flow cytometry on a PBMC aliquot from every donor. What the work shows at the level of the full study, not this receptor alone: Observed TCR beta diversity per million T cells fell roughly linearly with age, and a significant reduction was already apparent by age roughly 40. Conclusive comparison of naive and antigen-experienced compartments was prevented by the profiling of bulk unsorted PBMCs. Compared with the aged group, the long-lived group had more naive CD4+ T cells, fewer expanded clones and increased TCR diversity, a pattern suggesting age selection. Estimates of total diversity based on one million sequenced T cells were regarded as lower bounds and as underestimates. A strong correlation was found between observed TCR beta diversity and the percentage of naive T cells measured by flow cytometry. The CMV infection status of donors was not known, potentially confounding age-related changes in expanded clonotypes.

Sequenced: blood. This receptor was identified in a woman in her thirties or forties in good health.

DNA sequence: TGTGCCAGCAGCCGAGCGGGATCCCACAATGAGCAGTTCTTC. This codes for CASSRAGSHNEQFF. The chain is made from TRBV6-4 and TRBJ2-1, and 7 bases in between align with TRBD2. For this chain, trimming is 6 bases at the V end and 5 bases at the J end, and the number of junction bases without a gene match is 7. CDR1 and CDR2 (MRHNA, SNTAGT) derive from the germline V gene. From the cysteine up to the phenylalanine, the CDR3 has a length of 14 residues. The kept DNA is CDR3 alone, 42 bases in frame from the first base.